The rows below give T cell receptor beta chains drawn from one sample of a study of beta chain features in type 1 diabetes. TCRdb's table, derived via immunoSEQ multiplex PCR, lists solely in-frame clones and lacks some. Of 640,000 or so clones in the sample, roughly 12% were seen once. What was sequenced was naive CD4+ T cells from blood. These receptors were collected from a man aged 18 to 29 with type 1 diabetes. Both conserved end residues are part of each CDR3. Fields, in order: V gene, CDR3 protein.

TRBV30,CAWRKQGWDGYTF
TRBV29-1,CSVAQQGTLNTEAFF
TRBV28,CASSGLTGYTEAFF
TRBV18,CASSPRDSLSNSPLHF
TRBV5-1,CASSLISGANVLTF
TRBV13,CASSPQVGGAAYEQYF
TRBV5-6,CASTMVGYDTGELFF
TRBV5-6,CASSLVPGVPEAFF
TRBV19,CASSITAWNNQPQHF
TRBV30,CAWGGPNRSGNTIYF
TRBV10-3,CAISGQGHETQYF
TRBV5-4,CASSLLGGGYQETQYF
TRBV6-1,CASSGDRGYEQYF
TRBV5-1,CASSLGQGSNEKLFF
TRBV15,CATSRDGWQGAFVQYF
TRBV6-6,CASSNGETQYF